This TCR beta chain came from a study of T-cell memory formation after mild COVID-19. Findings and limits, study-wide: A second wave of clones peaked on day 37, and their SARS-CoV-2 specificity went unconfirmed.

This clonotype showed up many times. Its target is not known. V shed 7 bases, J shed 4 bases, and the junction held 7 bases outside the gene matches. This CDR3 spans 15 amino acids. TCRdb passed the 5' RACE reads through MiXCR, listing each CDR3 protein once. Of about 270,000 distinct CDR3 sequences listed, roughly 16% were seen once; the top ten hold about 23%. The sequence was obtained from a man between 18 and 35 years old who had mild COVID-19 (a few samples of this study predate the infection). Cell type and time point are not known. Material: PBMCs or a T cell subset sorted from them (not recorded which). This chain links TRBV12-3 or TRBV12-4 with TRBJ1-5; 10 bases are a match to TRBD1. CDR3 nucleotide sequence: TGTGCCAGCACCGGGGACAGGGGTGGGAATCAGCCCCAGCATTTT. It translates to CASTGDRGGNQPQHF.